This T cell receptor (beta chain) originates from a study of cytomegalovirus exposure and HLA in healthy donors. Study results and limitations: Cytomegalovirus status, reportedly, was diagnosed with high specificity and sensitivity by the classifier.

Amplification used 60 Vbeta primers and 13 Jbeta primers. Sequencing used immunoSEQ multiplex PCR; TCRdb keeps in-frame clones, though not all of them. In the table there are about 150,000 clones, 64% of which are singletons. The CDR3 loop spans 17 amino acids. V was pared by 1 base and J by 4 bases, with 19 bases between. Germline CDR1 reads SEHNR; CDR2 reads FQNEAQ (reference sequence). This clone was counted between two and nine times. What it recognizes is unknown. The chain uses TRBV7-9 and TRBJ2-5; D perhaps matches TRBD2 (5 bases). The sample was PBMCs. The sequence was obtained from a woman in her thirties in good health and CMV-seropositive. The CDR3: CASSLVGSGKPTETQYF. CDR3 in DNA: TGTGCCAGCAGCTTAGTAGGGTCCGGGAAGCCCACAGAGACCCAGTACTTC.